This T cell receptor (beta chain) was recorded in a study of T cells in Graves' hyperthyroidism and ophthalmopathy. About 10 ml of fresh peripheral blood supplied the PBMCs. The TCR beta CDR3 regions underwent amplification using RNA transcripts as the source. An initial round of RT-PCR targeting the TCR CDR3 relied on the HTBI primer set. One entry per CDR3 protein results from TCRdb running MiXCR on the multiplex PCR reads. Here the sample spans roughly 380,000 distinct CDR3 sequences, around 13% being singletons. This clonotype was recorded at least ten times. The TCR sequence derives from a woman in her sixties or seventies with Graves' hyperthyroidism. The sequencing input was blood.

CDR3 sequence: CASSLGNPRTEAFF. The CDR3 nucleotides are TGTGCCAGCAGCTTAGGCAACCCACGCACTGAAGCTTTCTTT. The gene calls are TRBV11-2 and TRBJ1-1, with unresolved D. The germline CDR1 and CDR2 sequences are SGHAT and FQNNGV. The V gene lost 1 base and the J gene lost 4 bases, with 10 bases spanning the gap. The CDR3 is 14 amino acids. Looking up the rest from reference TRBV11-2 and TRBJ1-1 gives the full variable domain: EAGVAQSPRYKIIEKRQSVAFWCNPISGHATLYWYQQILGQGPKLLIQFQNNGVVDDSQLPKDRFSAERLKGVDSTLKIQPAKLEDSAVYLCASSLGNPRTEAFFGQGTRLTVV.